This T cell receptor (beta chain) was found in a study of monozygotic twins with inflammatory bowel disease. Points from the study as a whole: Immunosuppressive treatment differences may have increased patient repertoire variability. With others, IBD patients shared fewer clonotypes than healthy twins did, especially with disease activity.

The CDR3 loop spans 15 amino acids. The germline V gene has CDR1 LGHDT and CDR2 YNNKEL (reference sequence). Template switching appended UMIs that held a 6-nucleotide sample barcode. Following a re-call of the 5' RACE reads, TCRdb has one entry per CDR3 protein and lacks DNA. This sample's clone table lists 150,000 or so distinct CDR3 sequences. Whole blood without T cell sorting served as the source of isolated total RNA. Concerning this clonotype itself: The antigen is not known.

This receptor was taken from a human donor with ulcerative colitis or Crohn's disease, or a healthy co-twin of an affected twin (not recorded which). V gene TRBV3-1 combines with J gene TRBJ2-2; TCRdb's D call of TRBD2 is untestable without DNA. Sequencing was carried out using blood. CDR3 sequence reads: CASTPLAANTGELFF.